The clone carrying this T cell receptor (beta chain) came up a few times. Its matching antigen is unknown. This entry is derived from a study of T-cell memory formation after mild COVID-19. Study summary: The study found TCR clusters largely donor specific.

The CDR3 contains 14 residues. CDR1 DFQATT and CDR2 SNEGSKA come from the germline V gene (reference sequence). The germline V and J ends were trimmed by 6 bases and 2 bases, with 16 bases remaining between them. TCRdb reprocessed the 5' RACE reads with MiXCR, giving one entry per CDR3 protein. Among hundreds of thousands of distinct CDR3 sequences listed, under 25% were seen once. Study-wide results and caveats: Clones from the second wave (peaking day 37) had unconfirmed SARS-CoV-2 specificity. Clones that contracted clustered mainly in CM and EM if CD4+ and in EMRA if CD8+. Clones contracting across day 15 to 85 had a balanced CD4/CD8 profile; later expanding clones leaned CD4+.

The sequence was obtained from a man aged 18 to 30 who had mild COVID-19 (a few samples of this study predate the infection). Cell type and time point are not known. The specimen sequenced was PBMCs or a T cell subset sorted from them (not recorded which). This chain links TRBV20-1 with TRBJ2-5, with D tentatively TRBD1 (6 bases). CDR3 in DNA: TGCAGTGCGAGACAGGCGATGTTACAAGAGACCCAGTACTTC. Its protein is CSARQAMLQETQYF.